The rows below give T cell receptor beta chains drawn from one sample of a study of cytomegalovirus exposure and HLA in healthy donors. Sequencing used immunoSEQ multiplex PCR; TCRdb keeps in-frame clones, though not all of them. The repertoire holds about 43,000 clones, with roughly 63% as singletons. Sequencing used PBMCs. The receptors derive from a man aged 55 to 70 in good health and CMV-seropositive. Both conserved end residues are part of each CDR3. The D gene is left open where the match is weak. The size of a clone is reported for some rows only, either as once, few or many, or as a class for expanded clones.

v_call: TRBV29-1; d_call: NA; clone_size: NA; cdr3_aa: CSVEDGRRTDTQYF
v_call: TRBV7-2; d_call: NA; clone_size: NA; cdr3_aa: CASSPNTGDGRGTQYF
v_call: TRBV27; d_call: TRBD1; clone_size: NA; cdr3_aa: CASGLGQGSYEQYF
v_call: TRBV6-5; d_call: TRBD1; clone_size: NA; cdr3_aa: CASSRGQGNSPLHF
v_call: TRBV5-6; d_call: NA; clone_size: NA; cdr3_aa: CASSLGAGTRKETQYF
v_call: TRBV4-1; d_call: TRBD1; clone_size: few; cdr3_aa: CASSQDLYRGNYGYTF
v_call: TRBV5-6; d_call: NA; clone_size: NA; cdr3_aa: CASSQEPTRGETQYF
v_call: TRBV30; d_call: NA; clone_size: few; cdr3_aa: CAWSVRFPEAFF
v_call: TRBV11-2; d_call: TRBD2; clone_size: NA; cdr3_aa: CASGLAGETDTQYF
v_call: TRBV5-1; d_call: NA; clone_size: NA; cdr3_aa: CASSLGRESGELFF
v_call: TRBV10-3; d_call: TRBD2; clone_size: NA; cdr3_aa: CAISVPPPSGSGEQFF
v_call: TRBV6-5; d_call: NA; clone_size: NA; cdr3_aa: CASSYWGQRGYTF
v_call: TRBV5-4; d_call: TRBD2; clone_size: NA; cdr3_aa: CASSFAGGVTGELFF
v_call: TRBV6-5; d_call: TRBD2; clone_size: few; cdr3_aa: CASRPPGGAETQYF
v_call: TRBV29-1; d_call: TRBD2; clone_size: NA; cdr3_aa: CSVGPSGSETQYF
v_call: TRBV2; d_call: TRBD2; clone_size: NA; cdr3_aa: CASSDSGRESGEQYF
v_call: TRBV7-6; d_call: TRBD2; clone_size: NA; cdr3_aa: CASSPRERAYQETQYF
v_call: TRBV5-1; d_call: TRBD2; clone_size: NA; cdr3_aa: CASSHGTSGSYEQYF
v_call: TRBV12-1; d_call: NA; clone_size: once; cdr3_aa: CASSFMPGQRKNIQYF
v_call: TRBV4-3; d_call: TRBD2; clone_size: few; cdr3_aa: CASSQGRGRTLRLF
v_call: TRBV20-1; d_call: NA; clone_size: NA; cdr3_aa: CSAKSETQYF
v_call: TRBV5-6; d_call: TRBD1; clone_size: NA; cdr3_aa: CASNRDRDQETQYF
v_call: TRBV14; d_call: TRBD1; clone_size: few; cdr3_aa: CASSQDRLGQGTYF
v_call: TRBV28; d_call: TRBD1; clone_size: NA; cdr3_aa: CASSIPGQGFNQPQHF
v_call: TRBV7-9; d_call: TRBD1; clone_size: NA; cdr3_aa: CASSTGTGDGYTF
v_call: TRBV28; d_call: TRBD2; clone_size: NA; cdr3_aa: CASSGYGGSINNEQFF
v_call: TRBV4-3; d_call: NA; clone_size: NA; cdr3_aa: CASSQEKGRAGEQFF